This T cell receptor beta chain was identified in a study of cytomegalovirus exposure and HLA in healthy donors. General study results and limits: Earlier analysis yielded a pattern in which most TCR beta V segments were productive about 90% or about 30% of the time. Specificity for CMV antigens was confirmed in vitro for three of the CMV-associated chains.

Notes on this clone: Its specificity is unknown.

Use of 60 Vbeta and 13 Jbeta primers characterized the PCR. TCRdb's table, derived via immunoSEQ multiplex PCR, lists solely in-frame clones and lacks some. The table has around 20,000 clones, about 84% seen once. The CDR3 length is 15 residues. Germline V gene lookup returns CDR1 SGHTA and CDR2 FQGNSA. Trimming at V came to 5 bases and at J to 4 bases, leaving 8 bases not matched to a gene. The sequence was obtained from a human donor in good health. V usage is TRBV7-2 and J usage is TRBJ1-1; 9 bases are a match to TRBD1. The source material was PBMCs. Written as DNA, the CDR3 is TGTGCCAGCAGCAGCAACAGGGGGCGCGGCACTGAAGCTTTCTTT. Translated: CASSSNRGRGTEAFF.